This TCR beta chain was sequenced during a study of identical twins. Germline V gives CDR1 MNHEY, CDR2 SVGEGT. Trimming stripped 7 bases from V and 2 bases from J, with 12 bases between. The CDR3 loop spans 13 amino acids. TCRdb analysed the 5' RACE reads with MiXCR anew, one entry per CDR3 protein. This table holds just over 450,000 distinct CDR3 sequences, over 12% found once. These data are also associated with another study on yellow fever vaccine responses in identical twins.

The receptor was isolated from a woman between 18 and 29 years old in good health. The chain recombines TRBV6-2 or TRBV6-3 with TRBJ2-7; D gene uncertain. The source material was CD4+ T cells sorted from blood. CDR3: CASIRGPTYEQYF. The CDR3 DNA reads as TGTGCCAGCATACGAGGTCCCACCTACGAGCAGTACTTC.